The following is a T cell receptor (beta chain) sequence with its context. Antigen: not known. The data stem from a study of beta chain features in type 1 diabetes. Since all of the isolated RNA was reverse transcribed, expressed TCRB transcripts were what got sequenced. Profiled with immunoSEQ multiplex PCR; TCRdb holds only in-frame clones, not every one. The data show roughly 730,000 clones, with 13% seen just once and less than 0.025% held by the top ten. Study results and limitations: People with Type 1 diabetes carried modestly yet significantly shorter TCRB CDR3s in all four CD4+ subsets.

Via CD45RO/CCR7/CD25/CD127/CD95/CD27, cells of the CD4+ naive, central memory, regulatory and stem cell-like memory subsets were sorted. Germline V CDR1 and CDR2: LNHNV, YYDKDF (reference sequence). This CDR3 is 15 amino acids long. Between the trimmed V and J ends, which lost 0 bases and 6 bases, there was a span of 14 bases. The sequence was collected from a man between 18 and 35 years old with type 1 diabetes. The sequenced material came from naive CD4+ T cells from blood. This chain joins TRBV15 and TRBJ1-2, with a weak D call TRBD1 (5 bases). CDR3 protein: CATSRDAQGSHGYTF. The CDR3 coding sequence is TGTGCCACCAGCAGAGATGCGCAGGGTTCCCATGGCTACACCTTC.